This paragraph covers one TCR beta chain sequence. This sample is part of a study of blood T cell repertoires in COVID-19. Sequenced by immunoSEQ multiplex PCR; TCRdb stores in-frame clones only, minus some. The table has tens of thousands of clones, around 82% seen once. Sequenced material: peripheral blood. This clonotype originated in a man aged 50 to 60 with active or convalescent COVID-19.

CDR3 DNA sequence: TGTGCCAGCAGCCCTAGCGGGGGGGGGTACAATGAGCAGTTCTTC. Its protein is CASSPSGGGYNEQFF. The gene calls are TRBV11-2 and TRBJ2-1; 12 bases fit TRBD2. V lost 5 bases and J lost 4; bases outside the gene matches: 3. Per germline, CDR1 SGHAT and CDR2 FQNNGV. The CDR3 has 15 amino acids.